This TCR beta chain was retrieved from a study of blood T cells in healthy people across ages. Whole-study results and caveats: A roughly linear age-dependent decrease characterized TCR beta diversity per million T cells.

For the second PCR, which ran for about 6 to 11 cycles, a sample-barcoded 5' primer and a J-beta primer mix were used. With 12 random nucleotides, a template-switch adaptor tagged each individual cDNA molecule. One entry per CDR3 protein results from TCRdb running MiXCR on the 5' RACE reads. Here the sample spans approximately 810,000 distinct CDR3 sequences, about 30% being singletons. A note on this clonotype: Its specificity is unknown.

In germline, CDR1 is SGHTA, CDR2 FQGNSA. Trimming cost V 2 bases and J 2 bases, with 9 bases left between them. The CDR3 loop spans 15 amino acids. This chain links TRBV7-2 with TRBJ2-2; D gene unclear. The source of this sequence is a woman of 80 years or more in good health. Sample: blood. As DNA, the CDR3 is TGTGCCAGCAGCTTAAACGGACCAAACACCGGGGAGCTGTTTTTT. Translating it yields CASSLNGPNTGELFF.